This entry lists 11 T cell receptor beta chains sequenced from one sample in a study of blood T cell repertoires in COVID-19. Assay: immunoSEQ multiplex PCR; the TCRdb copy retains only in-frame clones and omits some. The table includes 90,000 to 120,000 clones, roughly 80% detected once. Sequenced material: peripheral blood. All receptors come from a man aged 55 to 70 with acute or convalescent COVID-19.

The V gene is TRBV3-1 (or the pseudogene TRBV3-2), the J gene TRBJ2-3, with 14 bases identical to TRBD2. The V segment lost 0 bases and the J segment 3 bases; nucleotides outside the gene matches: 2. CDR1 and CDR2 (germline): LGHDT, YNNKEL (reference sequence). The CDR3 runs 17 residues. CDR3 in amino acids: CASSQEGTSGSTDTQYF. In nucleotides, the CDR3 is TGTGCCAGCAGCCAAGAAGGGACTAGCGGGAGTACAGATACGCAGTATTTT.

The J gene is TRBJ1-1, the V gene TRBV19, with TRBD1 matching 7 bases. The CDR3 totals 16 residues. Germline CDR1 is LNHDA and CDR2 is SQIVND (reference sequence). V shed 8 bases and J 4 bases; nucleotides not matched to a gene: 16. The CDR3 region is CASQPRDRVESTEAFF. CDR3 sequence (DNA): TGTGCCAGTCAGCCGAGAGACAGGGTGGAGAGCACTGAAGCTTTCTTT.

V usage is TRBV3-1 (or the pseudogene TRBV3-2) and J usage is TRBJ2-1; 9 nucleotides line up with TRBD2. CDR1 and CDR2 from the germline V gene are LGHDT and YNNKEL (reference sequence). The CDR3 consists of 16 residues. Germline trimming cut 3 bases from V and 6 bases from J; bases unmatched to any gene: 9. CDR3 region: CASSQGISGRGNEQFF. The CDR3 coding sequence is TGTGCCAGCAGCCAGGGGATTAGCGGGAGAGGCAATGAGCAGTTCTTC.

This clone was recorded once. This sequence joins TRBV10-2 and TRBJ1-2; TRBD1 might be the D (6 bases). From germline, CDR1 is WSHSY and CDR2 SAAADI. This CDR3 comprises 16 residues. V was shortened by 2 bases and J by 4 bases, with 17 bases between the two germline ends. The CDR3: CASSETDFPGVYGYTF. CDR3 nucleotide sequence: TGCGCCAGCAGTGAGACAGATTTCCCAGGGGTCTATGGCTACACCTTC.

Only one count was recorded for this clone. The chain combines TRBV5-1 with TRBJ2-7; D possibly corresponds to TRBD2 (5 bases). Trimming pared 4 bases from V and 2 bases from J, leaving 13 bases between. The CDR3 loop spans 14 amino acids. Germline CDR1 reads SGHRS; CDR2 reads YFSETQ. The CDR3: CASSREGPPYEQYF. In DNA form, the CDR3 reads TGCGCCAGCAGCCGCGAGGGCCCTCCCTACGAGCAGTACTTC.

The V gene is TRBV19, the J gene TRBJ2-6; D is perhaps TRBD2 (6 bases). V dropped 8 bases and J dropped 0 bases, with 11 bases sitting between them. The CDR3 loop spans 15 amino acids. Germline assignment: CDR1 LNHDA and CDR2 SQIVND (reference sequence). CDR3 region: CASSDGSSGANVLTF. DNA for the CDR3: TGTGCCAGTTCAGACGGGAGCTCTGGGGCCAACGTCCTGACTTTC.

This clone has just one count. The chain employs TRBV2 and TRBJ1-3; possible D gene TRBD1, 6 bases. V lost 4 bases and J 0 bases, leaving 13 bases between the germline ends. CDR1 is SNHLY and CDR2 is FYNNEI in the germline V gene. The CDR3 loop spans 16 amino acids. The chain's CDR3 is CASSGRDISSGNTIYF. The CDR3, as DNA: TGTGCCAGCAGTGGACGGGACATCAGCTCTGGAAACACCATATATTTT.

The V and J genes are TRBV3-1 (or the pseudogene TRBV3-2) and TRBJ2-4; 7 nucleotides match TRBD2. The CDR3 sequence is 15 residues long. V lost 1 base and J lost 5; bases outside the gene matches: 5. Germline V CDR1 and CDR2: LGHDT, YNNKEL (reference sequence). CDR3 in DNA: TGTGCCAGCAGCCAAGTCCGCGGGAGCCAAAACATTCAGTACTTC. It encodes CASSQVRGSQNIQYF.

The chain couples TRBV9 to TRBJ1-1; D may be TRBD1 (6 bases). The CDR3 is 14 residues long. V was trimmed by 4 bases and J by 4 bases, leaving 14 bases between them. The germline V gene encodes CDR1 SGDLS and CDR2 YYNGEE. Written as DNA, the CDR3 is TGTGCCAGCAGCCTTGGACAGTTGGTCACTGAAGCTTTCTTT. This codes for CASSLGQLVTEAFF.

The chain recombines TRBV11-3 with TRBJ1-1, with TRBD1 as a possible D gene (6 bases). Deletions cut 2 bases from V and 6 bases from J, with 10 bases between. CDR3 length: 13 amino acids. Germline loops: CDR1 SGHNT, CDR2 YENEEA. CDR3 residues: CASSLQGSAEAFF. The CDR3 DNA is TGTGCCAGCAGCTTACAGGGGTCGGCTGAAGCTTTCTTT.

The V gene is TRBV20-1, the J gene TRBJ2-1; 10 bases align to TRBD2. Germline V gene sequence: CDR1 DFQATT, CDR2 SNEGSKA (reference sequence). This CDR3 is built from 14 residues. V dropped 6 bases and J dropped 8; count of bases not matched to a gene: 10. Written as DNA, the CDR3 is TGCAGTGCGAGTCTAGCGGGAGTTGTCGATGAGCAGTTCTTC. Its translation is CSASLAGVVDEQFF.